This TCR beta chain comes out of a study of T cells after yellow fever vaccination. Across the whole study: Markers CD3, CD45RA, CCR7 and CD95 served to sort the EM, EMRA, CM and Tscm memory subsets.

This clonotype was counted a few times. TCRdb reprocessed the 5' RACE reads via MiXCR and lists one record per CDR3 protein. Among about 45,000 distinct CDR3 sequences, around 6.8% were seen once, and the ten largest hold around 9.3%. Study-wide results and limits: Contamination of FACS-sorted repertoires by abundant clonotypes from the bulk population could occur.

Germline CDR1 is SQVTM and CDR2 is ANQGSEA. This CDR3 comprises 15 residues. Germline trimming cut 4 bases from V and 1 base from J; bases unmatched to any gene: 0. Sequenced here: PBMCs, either bulk or a sorted T-cell subset (CD4+, CD8+, memory, or dextramer-sorted; not recorded which), sampled 45 days after the yellow fever booster vaccination. This clonotype originated in a man younger than 40 who received the YFV17D yellow fever vaccine. The V call is TRBV29-1, the J call TRBJ2-6; 11 positions agree with TRBD1. The CDR3 DNA is TGCAGCGTTGGGGACAGGGGGTCTGGGGCCAACGTCCTGACTTTC. Translated: CSVGDRGSGANVLTF.